This T cell receptor (beta chain) was retrieved from a study of Graves' ophthalmopathy and Graves' hyperthyroidism. Findings and caveats of the study: Clonotypes were expanded in thyroid at above 0.001 frequency, and most also appeared in blood.

Germline V gene sequence: CDR1 SGHTA, CDR2 FQGNSA. V lost 6 bases and J 0 bases, leaving 12 bases between the germline ends. The CDR3 extends over 14 amino acids. The table lists this clonotype with many counts. Antigen: not known. Having ophthalmopathy, the donors showed moderate-to-severe activity, CAS ≥3 and NOSPECS ≥4, with disease lasting under 3 months. The PBMCs used were ones drawn from 9.5 to 10 ml of fresh peripheral blood. Amplification of the TCR beta CDR3 regions used RNA transcripts (as template). First-round RT-PCR relied on HTBI primers, and a second-round multiplex PCR came next. MiXCR, run by TCRdb on the multiplex PCR reads, gives a single entry per CDR3 protein. The sample contains about half a million distinct CDR3 sequences, over 13% of which appear only once.

The sequenced sample was blood. The chain joins TRBV7-2 to TRBJ2-7, with unresolved D. The receptor was derived from a woman aged 25 to 39 with Graves' ophthalmopathy. The CDR3 here is CASRHRFSSYEQYF. CDR3 coding DNA: TGTGCCAGCAGACATAGGTTTAGCTCCTACGAGCAGTACTTC.